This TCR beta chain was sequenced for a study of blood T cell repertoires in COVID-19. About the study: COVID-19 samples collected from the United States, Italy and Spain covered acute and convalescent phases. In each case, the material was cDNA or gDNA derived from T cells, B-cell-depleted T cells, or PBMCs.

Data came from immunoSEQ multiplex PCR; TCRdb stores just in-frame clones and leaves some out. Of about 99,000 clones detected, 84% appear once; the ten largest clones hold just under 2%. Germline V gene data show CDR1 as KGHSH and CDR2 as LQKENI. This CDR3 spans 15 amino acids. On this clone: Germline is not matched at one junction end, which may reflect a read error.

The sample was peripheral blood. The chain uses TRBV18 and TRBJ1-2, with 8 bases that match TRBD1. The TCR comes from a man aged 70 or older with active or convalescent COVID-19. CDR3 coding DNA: TGTGCCAGCTCTCCACAGGGGGTCCTTAACTATGGCTACACCTTC. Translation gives CASSPQGVLNYGYTF.